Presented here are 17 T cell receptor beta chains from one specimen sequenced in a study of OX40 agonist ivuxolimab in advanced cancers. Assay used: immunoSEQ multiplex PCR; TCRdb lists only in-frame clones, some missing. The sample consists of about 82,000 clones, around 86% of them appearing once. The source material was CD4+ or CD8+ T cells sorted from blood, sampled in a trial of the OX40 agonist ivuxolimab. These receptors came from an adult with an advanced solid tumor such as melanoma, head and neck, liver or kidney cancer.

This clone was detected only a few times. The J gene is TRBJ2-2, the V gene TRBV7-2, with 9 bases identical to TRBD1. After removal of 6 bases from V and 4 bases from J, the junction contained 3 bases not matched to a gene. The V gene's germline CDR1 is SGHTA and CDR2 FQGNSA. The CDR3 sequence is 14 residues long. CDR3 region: CASSKGQGTGELFF. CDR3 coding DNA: TGTGCCAGCAGTAAGGGACAGGGCACCGGGGAGCTGTTTTTT.

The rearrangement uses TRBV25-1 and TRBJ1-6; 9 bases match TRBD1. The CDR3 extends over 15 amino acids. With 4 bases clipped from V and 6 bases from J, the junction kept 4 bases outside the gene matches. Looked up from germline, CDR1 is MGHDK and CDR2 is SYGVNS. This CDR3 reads CASSAGTGSNSPLHF. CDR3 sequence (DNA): TGTGCCAGCAGTGCAGGGACAGGGTCTAATTCACCCCTCCACTTT.

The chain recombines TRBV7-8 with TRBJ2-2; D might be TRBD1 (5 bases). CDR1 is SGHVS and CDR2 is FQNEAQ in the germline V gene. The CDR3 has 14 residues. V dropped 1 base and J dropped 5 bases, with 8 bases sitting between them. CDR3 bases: TGTGCCAGCAGCTTAGGGCAGGGAACCGGGGAGCTGTTTTTT. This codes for CASSLGQGTGELFF.

This chain's CDR3 is CASSLGGSYGYTF. In nucleotides, the CDR3 is TGTGCCAGCAGCTTAGGGGGGTCCTATGGCTACACCTTC. The chain links TRBV5-5 to TRBJ1-2; D is perhaps TRBD1 (6 bases). CDR3 length: 13 amino acids. Trimming pared 2 bases from V and 4 bases from J, leaving 9 bases between. CDR1 is SGHKS, CDR2 YYEKEE, per germline (reference sequence).

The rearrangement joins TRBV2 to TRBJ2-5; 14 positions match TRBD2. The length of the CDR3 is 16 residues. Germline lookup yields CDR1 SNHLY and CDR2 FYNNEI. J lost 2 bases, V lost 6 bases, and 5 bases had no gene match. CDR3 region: CASRGTSGGLQETQYF. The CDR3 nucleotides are TGTGCCAGCAGGGGGACTAGCGGGGGACTACAAGAGACCCAGTACTTC.

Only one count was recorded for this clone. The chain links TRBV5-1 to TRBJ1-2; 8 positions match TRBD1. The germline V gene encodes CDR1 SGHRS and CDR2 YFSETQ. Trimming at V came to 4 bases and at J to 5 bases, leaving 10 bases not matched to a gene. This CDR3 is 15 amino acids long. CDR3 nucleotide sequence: TGCGCCAGCAGCGAAGGACAGGGAATCGGGTATGGCTACACCTTC. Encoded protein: CASSEGQGIGYGYTF.

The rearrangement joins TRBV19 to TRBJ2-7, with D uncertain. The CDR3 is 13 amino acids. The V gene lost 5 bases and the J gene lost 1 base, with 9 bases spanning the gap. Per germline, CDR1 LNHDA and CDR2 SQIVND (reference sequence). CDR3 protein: CASSFRVSYEQYF. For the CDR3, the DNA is TGTGCCAGTAGTTTCCGGGTGTCCTACGAGCAGTACTTC.

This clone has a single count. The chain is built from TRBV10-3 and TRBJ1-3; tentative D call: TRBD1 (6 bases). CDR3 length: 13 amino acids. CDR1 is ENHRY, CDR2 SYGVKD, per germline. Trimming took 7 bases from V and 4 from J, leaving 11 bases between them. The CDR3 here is CAIKGVSGNTIYF. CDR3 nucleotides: TGTGCCATCAAGGGGGTTTCAGGAAACACCATATATTTT.

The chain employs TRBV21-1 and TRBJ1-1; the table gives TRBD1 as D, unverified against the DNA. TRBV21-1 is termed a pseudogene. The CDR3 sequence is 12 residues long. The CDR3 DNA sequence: TGTGCCACCTGGGACAGGGTCTCTGAAGCTTTCTTT. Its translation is CATWDRVSEAFF.

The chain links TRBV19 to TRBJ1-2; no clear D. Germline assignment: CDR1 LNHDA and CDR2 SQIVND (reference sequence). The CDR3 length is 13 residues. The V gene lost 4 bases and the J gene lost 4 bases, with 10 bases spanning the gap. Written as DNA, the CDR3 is TGTGCCAGTAGTACCCTAACGTTCTATGGCTACACCTTC. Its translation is CASSTLTFYGYTF. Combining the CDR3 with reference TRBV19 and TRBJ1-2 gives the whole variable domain DGGITQSPKYLFRKEGQNVTLSCEQNLNHDAMYWYRQDPGQGLRLIYYSQIVNDFQKGDIAEGYSVSREKKESFPLTVTSAQKNPTAFYLCASSTLTFYGYTFGSGTRLTVV.

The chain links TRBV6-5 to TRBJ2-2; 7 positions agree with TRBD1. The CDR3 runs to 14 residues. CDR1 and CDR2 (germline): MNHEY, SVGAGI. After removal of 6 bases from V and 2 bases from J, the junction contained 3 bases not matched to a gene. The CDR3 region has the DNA TGTGCCAGCAGAGGGGGCCCTAACACCGGGGAGCTGTTTTTT. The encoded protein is CASRGGPNTGELFF.

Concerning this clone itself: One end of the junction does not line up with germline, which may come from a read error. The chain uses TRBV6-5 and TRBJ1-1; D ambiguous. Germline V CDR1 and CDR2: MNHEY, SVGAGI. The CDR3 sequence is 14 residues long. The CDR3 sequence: CASIPAGVNTQAFF. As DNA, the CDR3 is TGTGCCAGCATTCCCGCGGGAGTGAACACTCAAGCTTTCTTT.

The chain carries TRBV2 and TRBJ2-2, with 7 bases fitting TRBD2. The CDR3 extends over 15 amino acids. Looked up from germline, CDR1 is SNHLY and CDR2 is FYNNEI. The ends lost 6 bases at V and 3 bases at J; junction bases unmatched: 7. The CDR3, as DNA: TGTGCCAGCAGACTCGGGACTATCTACACCGGGGAGCTGTTTTTT. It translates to CASRLGTIYTGELFF.

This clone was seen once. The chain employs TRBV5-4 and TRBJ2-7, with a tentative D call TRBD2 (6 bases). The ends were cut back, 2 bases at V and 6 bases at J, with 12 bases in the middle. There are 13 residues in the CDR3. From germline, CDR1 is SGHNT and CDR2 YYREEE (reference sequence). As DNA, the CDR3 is TGTGCCAGCAGCTTCGGGACTGGGAGCGAGCAGTACTTC. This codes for CASSFGTGSEQYF.

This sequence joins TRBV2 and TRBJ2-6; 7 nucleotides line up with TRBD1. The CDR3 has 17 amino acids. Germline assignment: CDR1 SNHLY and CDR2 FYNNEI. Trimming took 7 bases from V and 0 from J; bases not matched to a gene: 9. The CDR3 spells CASIKDRFFSGANVLTF. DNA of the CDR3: TGTGCCAGCATTAAGGACAGGTTTTTCTCTGGGGCCAACGTCCTGACTTTC.

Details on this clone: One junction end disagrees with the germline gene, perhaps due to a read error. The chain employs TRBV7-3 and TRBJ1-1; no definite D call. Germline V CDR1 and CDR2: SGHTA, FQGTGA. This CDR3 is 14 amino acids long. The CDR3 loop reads CASSLTAMNTEAFF. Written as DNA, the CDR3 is TGTGCCAGCAGCCTAACAGCCATGAACACTGAAGCTTTCTTT.

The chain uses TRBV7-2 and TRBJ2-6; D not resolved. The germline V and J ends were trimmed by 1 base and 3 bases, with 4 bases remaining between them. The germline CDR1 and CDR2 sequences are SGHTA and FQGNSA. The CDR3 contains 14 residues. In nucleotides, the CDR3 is TGTGCCAGCAGCTTAGGTCTTGGGGCCAACGTCCTGACTTTC. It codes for CASSLGLGANVLTF.